The entry that follows covers one TCR beta chain sequence. As yet, its antigen is unknown. Investigators prepared the TCR beta libraries by applying iRepertoire HTBI primers and Arm-PCR of CDR3 regions. TCRdb redid the calling of the multiplex PCR reads with MiXCR, one entry per CDR3 protein. Of 500,000 or so distinct CDR3 sequences in the sample, 15% to 20% were seen once. The CDR3 is 15 residues long. Deletions cut 7 bases from V and 5 bases from J, with 17 bases between. Time point described: newly diagnosed GD, antithyroid drugs for less than 3 months. There was RNA extracted from PBMCs, and the TCR library was made from it. This sample is drawn from a study of regulatory T cells in long-lasting Graves disease. About the research overall: Newly diagnosed Graves' patients had taken antithyroid drugs under 3 months.

Findings and limits, study-wide: Patients with persistent disease shared 2,741 public clonotypes, outpacing the approximately 920 shared by new patients. Newly diagnosed disease favored TRBV20-1 and TRBJ2-1 over persistent disease.

Another study also made use of these data, one on T cells in Graves' hyperthyroidism and ophthalmopathy.

The material sequenced was peripheral blood mononuclear cells (PBMCs), taken at new diagnosis, from a patient treated with antithyroid drugs. This TCR came from a woman aged 35 to 60 with Graves disease. The gene calls are TRBV12-3 or TRBV12-4 and TRBJ1-4; unclear D gene. DNA for the CDR3: TGTGCCAGCATCACCTACAGCGAAGTAAATGAAAAACTGTTTTTT. This sequence encodes CASITYSEVNEKLFF.